This T cell receptor beta chain is from a study of T cell repertoires in cytomegalovirus infection. Deletions cut 5 bases from V and 7 bases from J, with 9 bases between. CDR3 length: 13 residues. Germline values: CDR1 SGHTA, CDR2 FQGNSA. TCRdb called the reads again in MiXCR, with one record for every CDR3 protein. This sample has under 200,000 distinct CDR3 sequences, with roughly 9% found just once. The specimen sequenced was PBMCs. The receptor was derived from a human donor in good health (CMV status not recorded). Some clones in this sample may be carry-over from other donors' samples. The gene calls are TRBV7-2 and TRBJ1-6; D is unclear. CDR3 in DNA: TGTGCCAGCAGCCTAACGACCAATTCACCCCTCCACTTT. Residues: CASSLTTNSPLHF.